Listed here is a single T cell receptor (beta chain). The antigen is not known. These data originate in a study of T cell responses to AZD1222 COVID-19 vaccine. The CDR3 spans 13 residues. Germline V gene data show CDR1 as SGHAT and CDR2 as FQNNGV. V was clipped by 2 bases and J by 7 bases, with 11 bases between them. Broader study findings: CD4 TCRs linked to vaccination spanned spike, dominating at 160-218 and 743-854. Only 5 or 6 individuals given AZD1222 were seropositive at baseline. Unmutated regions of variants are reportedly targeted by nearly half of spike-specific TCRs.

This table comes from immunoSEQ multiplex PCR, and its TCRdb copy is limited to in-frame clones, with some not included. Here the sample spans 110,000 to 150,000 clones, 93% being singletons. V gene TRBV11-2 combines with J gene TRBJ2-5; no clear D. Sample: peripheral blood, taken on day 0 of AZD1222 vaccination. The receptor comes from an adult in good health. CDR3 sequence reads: CASSLSTSPTQYF. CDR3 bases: TGTGCCAGCAGCTTAAGTACATCTCCGACCCAGTACTTC. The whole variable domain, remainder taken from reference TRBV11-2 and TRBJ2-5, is EAGVAQSPRYKIIEKRQSVAFWCNPISGHATLYWYQQILGQGPKLLIQFQNNGVVDDSQLPKDRFSAERLKGVDSTLKIQPAKLEDSAVYLCASSLSTSPTQYFGPGTRLLVL.